This TCR beta chain is drawn from a study of T cells in localized non-small cell lung cancer. General observations from the study: There were a median around 57 of the top 100 tumor clones appearing in adjacent lung. A raised T cell density in blood coincided with lengthier overall survival. The highest T cell clonality was in uninvolved adjacent lung, above tumor.

About this clone: Its antigen is still unknown. One end of the junction does not line up with germline, which may come from a read error.

Sequencing used immunoSEQ multiplex PCR; TCRdb keeps in-frame clones, though not all of them. The sample comprises more than 5,000 clones, around 40% of which are singletons, and approximately 7.5% rests with the top ten. Per the germline V gene, CDR1 is LNHDA and CDR2 is SQIVND (reference sequence). CDR3 size: 12 residues. The sequence was collected from a man aged 40 to 70 with stage III lung adenocarcinoma. The material sequenced was lung tumor tissue, taken before any cancer treatment. The rearrangement uses TRBV19 and TRBJ2-1, with D possibly TRBD1 on 6 matching bases. This chain's CDR3 is CASSLFPGEQFF. In DNA form, the CDR3 reads TGTGCCAGTAGTCTTTTTCCAGGGGAGCAATTCTTC.